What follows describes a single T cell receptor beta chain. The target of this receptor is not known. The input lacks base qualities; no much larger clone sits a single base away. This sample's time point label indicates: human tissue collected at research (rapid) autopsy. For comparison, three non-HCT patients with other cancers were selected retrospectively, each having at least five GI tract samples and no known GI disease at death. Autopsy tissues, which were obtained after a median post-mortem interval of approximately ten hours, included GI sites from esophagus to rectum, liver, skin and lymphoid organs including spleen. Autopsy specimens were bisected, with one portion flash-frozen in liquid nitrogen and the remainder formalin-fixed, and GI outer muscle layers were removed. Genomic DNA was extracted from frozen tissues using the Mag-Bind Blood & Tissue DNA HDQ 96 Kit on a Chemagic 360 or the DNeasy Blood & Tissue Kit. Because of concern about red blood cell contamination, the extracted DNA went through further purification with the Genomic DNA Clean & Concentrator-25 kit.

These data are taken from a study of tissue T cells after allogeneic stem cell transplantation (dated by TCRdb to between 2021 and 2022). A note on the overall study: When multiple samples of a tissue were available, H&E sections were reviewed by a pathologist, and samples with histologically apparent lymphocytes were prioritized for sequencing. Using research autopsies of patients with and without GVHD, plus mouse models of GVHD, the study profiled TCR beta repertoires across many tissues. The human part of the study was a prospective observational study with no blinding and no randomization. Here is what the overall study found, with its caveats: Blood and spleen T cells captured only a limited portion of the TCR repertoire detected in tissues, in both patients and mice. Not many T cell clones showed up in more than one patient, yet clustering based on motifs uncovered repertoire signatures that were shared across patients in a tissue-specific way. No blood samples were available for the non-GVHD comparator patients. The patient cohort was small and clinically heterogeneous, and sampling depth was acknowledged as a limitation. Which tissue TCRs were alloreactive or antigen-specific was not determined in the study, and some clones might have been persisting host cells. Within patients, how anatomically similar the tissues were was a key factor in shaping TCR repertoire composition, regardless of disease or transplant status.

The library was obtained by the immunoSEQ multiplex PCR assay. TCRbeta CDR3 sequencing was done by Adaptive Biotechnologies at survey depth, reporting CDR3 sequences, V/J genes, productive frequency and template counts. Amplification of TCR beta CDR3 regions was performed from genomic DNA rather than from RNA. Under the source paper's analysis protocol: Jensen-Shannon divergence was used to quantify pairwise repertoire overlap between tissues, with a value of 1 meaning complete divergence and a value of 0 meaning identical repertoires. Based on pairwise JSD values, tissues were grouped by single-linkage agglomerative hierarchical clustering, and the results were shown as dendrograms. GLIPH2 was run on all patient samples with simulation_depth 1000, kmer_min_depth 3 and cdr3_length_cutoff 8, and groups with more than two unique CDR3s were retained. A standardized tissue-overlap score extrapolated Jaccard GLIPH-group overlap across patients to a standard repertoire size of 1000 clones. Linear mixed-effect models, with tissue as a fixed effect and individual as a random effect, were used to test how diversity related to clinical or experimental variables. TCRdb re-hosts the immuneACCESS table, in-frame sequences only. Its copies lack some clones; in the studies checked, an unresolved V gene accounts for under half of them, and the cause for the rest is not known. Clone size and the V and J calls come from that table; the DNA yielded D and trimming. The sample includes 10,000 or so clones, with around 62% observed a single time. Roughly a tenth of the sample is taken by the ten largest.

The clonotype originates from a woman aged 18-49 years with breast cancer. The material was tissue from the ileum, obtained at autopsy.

The sequence in DNA is TGTGCCATCAGCACGGGACAGGGAACTAGCGGTCAAGAGACCCAGTACTTC. The resulting protein is CAISTGQGTSGQETQYF. The chain couples TRBV10-3 to TRBJ2-5; the D gene is possibly TRBD1, with 9 bases matching. The cysteine opens and the phenylalanine closes a CDR3 of 17 amino acids. This entry keeps only the CDR3 DNA: 51 bases, framed from base 1. As encoded in the germline V gene, CDR1 is ENHRY while CDR2 is SYGVKD. Relative to germline, V is 6 bases shorter and J is 2 bases shorter, with 22 bases between their ends.